The TCR beta chain under discussion was sequenced for a study of cytomegalovirus exposure and HLA in healthy donors. About this clone itself: The antigen remains unidentified.

CDR3 size: 18 residues. The germline gives CDR1 SNHLY, CDR2 FYNNEI. The V gene lost 0 bases and the J gene lost 9 bases, with 24 bases spanning the gap. Primers included in the PCR were 60 Vbeta and 13 Jbeta primers. This table comes from immunoSEQ multiplex PCR, and its TCRdb copy is limited to in-frame clones, with some not included. This table holds roughly 140,000 clones, around three fifths found once. Findings and caveats of the study: Most likely, a cluster of highly shared sequence variants arose as a sequencing artifact.

Sequencing was carried out using PBMCs. The rearrangement uses TRBV2 and TRBJ1-5; possibly TRBD1 for D (6 bases). This receptor was taken from a woman aged 25 to 39 in good health and CMV-seropositive. CDR3 residues: CASSEALGQRRLSGPQHF. The CDR3 nucleotides are TGTGCCAGCAGTGAAGCGCTTGGACAGAGAAGGTTATCAGGGCCCCAGCATTTT.